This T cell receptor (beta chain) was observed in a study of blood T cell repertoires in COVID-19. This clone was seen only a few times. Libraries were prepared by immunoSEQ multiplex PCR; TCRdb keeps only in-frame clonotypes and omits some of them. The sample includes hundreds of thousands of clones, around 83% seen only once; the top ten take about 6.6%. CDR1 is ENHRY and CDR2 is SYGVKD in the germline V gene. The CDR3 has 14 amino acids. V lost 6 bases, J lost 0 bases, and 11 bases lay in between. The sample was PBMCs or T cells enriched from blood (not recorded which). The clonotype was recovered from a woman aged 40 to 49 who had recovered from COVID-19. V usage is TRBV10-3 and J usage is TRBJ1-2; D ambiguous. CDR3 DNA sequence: TGTGCCATCAGGGCCCCGGGAGCTAACTATGGCTACACCTTC. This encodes CAIRAPGANYGYTF.